This TCR beta chain was sequenced for a study of CD4 T cells in relation to SARS-CoV-2 and coronaviruses. Study context: No peptide or an HIV-1 Nef peptide pool served as negative control. Findings of the study overall: Samples before the pandemic and after infection were not matched within any donor. About 65% of donors had memory CD4+ clonotypes crossrecognizing SARS-CoV-2 and common cold coronavirus spike.

TCRdb's table, derived via immunoSEQ multiplex PCR, lists solely in-frame clones and lacks some. The sample consists of 16,000 or so clones, over 80% of them appearing once. V shed 5 bases and J shed 8 bases, with 12 bases lying between them. Per germline, CDR1 DFQATT and CDR2 SNEGSKA (reference sequence). The CDR3 is made up of 11 amino acids. Unexposed donor CD4+ T cells date from about 2011-2019, before the COVID-19 pandemic. The cells were cultured for about ten days before CD4+ T cells were isolated. Testing used SARS-CoV-2 S/N and four cold-coronavirus spikes on unexposed-donor CD4+ T cells, cells permitting. To note about this clone: The antigen is undetermined.

This clonotype was sampled from a human donor in good health. Input material: CD4+ T cells from PBMCs, cultured in vitro. The chain is built from TRBV20-1 and TRBJ1-2; no clear D. The CDR3 coding sequence is TGCAGTGCTTGGGATCGGTGGGGCTACACCTTC. This encodes CSAWDRWGYTF.